The source of this TCR beta chain is a study of blood T cell repertoires in COVID-19. Study at large: The United States, Italy and Spain were the sources of the acute and convalescent COVID-19 samples.

Generated by immunoSEQ multiplex PCR, the TCRdb table keeps only in-frame clones and is missing some. The table lists tens of thousands of clones, around 90% of them singletons. This TCR was sampled from a woman aged 45 to 65 in a cohort sampled during active COVID-19. The sequencing sample was made of peripheral blood.

CDR3 bases: TGTGCCAGTAGTCCATACACAGGGCCGGACACCGGGGAGCTGTTTTTT. Protein sequence: CASSPYTGPDTGELFF. The V call is TRBV19, the J call TRBJ2-2, with D possibly matching TRBD1 (6 bases). In germline, CDR1 is LNHDA, CDR2 SQIVND (reference sequence). The V and J ends lost 5 bases and 3 bases respectively, with 16 bases between them. This CDR3 is 16 amino acids long. Together with reference TRBV19 and TRBJ2-2, the CDR3 gives the full variable domain: DGGITQSPKYLFRKEGQNVTLSCEQNLNHDAMYWYRQDPGQGLRLIYYSQIVNDFQKGDIAEGYSVSREKKESFPLTVTSAQKNPTAFYLCASSPYTGPDTGELFFGEGSRLTVL.